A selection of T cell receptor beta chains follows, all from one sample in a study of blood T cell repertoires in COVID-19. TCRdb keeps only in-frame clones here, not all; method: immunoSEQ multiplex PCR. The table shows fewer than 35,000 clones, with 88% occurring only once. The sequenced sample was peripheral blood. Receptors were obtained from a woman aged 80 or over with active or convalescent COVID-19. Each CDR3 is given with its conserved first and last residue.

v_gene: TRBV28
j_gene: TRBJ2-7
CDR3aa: CASRGAGTGLLYEQYF

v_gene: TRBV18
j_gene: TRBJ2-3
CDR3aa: CASSPGTRNTQYF

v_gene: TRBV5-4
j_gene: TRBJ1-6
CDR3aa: CASSFSGTGGSPLHF

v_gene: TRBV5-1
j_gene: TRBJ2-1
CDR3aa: CASSTDSSGEQFF

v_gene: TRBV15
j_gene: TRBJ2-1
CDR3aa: CATSRLAGGNEQFF

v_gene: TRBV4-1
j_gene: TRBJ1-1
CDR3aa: CASSQRGQKNTEAFF

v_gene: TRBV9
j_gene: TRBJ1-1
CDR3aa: CASSVSQGGYAEAFF

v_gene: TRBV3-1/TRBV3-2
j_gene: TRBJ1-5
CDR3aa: CASSQGRPGTVSNQPQHF

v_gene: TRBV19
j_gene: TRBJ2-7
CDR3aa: CASSRGSTPYEQYF

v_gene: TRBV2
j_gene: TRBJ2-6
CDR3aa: CASTGYGANVLTF

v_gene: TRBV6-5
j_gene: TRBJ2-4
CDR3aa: CASSYSRVGKNIQYF

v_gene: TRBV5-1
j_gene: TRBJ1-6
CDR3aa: CASSFGQGYNSPLHF

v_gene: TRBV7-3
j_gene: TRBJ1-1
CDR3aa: CASSYSRNTEAFF

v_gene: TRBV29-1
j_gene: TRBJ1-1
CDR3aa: CSVVRGMNTEAFF

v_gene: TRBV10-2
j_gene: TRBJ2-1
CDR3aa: CASRLIGQPFISSYNEQFF

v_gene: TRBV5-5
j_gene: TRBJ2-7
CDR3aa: CASSLVEQRVDYEQYF

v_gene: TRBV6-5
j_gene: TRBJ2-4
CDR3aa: CASSPSKNIQYF

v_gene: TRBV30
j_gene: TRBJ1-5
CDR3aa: CAWSAATDSYSNQPQHF

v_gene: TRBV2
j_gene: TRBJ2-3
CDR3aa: CASSEVSYTDTQYF

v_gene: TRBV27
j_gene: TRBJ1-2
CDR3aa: CASSLSTSTGNYGYTF

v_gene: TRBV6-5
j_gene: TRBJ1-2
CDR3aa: CASSPGAGGYTF

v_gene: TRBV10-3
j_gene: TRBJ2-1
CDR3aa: CAISGGLAVGNEQFF

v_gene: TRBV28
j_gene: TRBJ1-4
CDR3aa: CASSLHRVGRNNEKLFF

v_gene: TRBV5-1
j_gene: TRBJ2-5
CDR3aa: CASSLGGTGGETQYF

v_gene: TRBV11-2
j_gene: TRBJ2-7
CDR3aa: CASSLTIGQGAYEQYF

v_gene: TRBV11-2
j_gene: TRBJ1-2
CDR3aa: CASSPGQNYGYTF

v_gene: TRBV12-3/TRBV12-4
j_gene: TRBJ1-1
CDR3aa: CASRPRMNTEAFF

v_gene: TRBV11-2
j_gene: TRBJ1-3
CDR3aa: CASSLVGTGPSGNTIYF

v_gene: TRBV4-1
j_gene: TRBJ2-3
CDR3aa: CASSQRDLHTDTQYF

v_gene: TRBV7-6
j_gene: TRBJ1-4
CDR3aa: CASSLFSVGATNEKLFF

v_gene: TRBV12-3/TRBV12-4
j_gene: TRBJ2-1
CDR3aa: CASTIAGVQFF

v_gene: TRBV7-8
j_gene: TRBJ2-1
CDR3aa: CASSFLEGQGARNEQFF

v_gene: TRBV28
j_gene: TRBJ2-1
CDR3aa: CASSAGTGGSLEQFF

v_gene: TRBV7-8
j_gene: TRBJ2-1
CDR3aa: CASRTLAGGQGNEQFF

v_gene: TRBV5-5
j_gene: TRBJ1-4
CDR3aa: CASSLEQGTEKLFF

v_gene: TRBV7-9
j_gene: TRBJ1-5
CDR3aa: CASSPQGTSNQPQHF

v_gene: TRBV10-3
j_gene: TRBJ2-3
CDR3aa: CAISGVEGADTQYF

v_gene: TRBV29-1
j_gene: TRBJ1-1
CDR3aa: CSVDPGGSTEAFF

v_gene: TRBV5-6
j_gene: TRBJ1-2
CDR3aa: CASDSHWPGGMNYGYTF

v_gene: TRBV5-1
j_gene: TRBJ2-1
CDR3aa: CASSGGTGTSNEQFF

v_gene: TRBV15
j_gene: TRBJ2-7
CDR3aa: CATSARRGRTWPYEQYF

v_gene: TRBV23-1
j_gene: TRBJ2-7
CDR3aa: CASSQSGLAGGQESYEQYF

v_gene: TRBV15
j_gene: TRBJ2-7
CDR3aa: CATSSRRGGTYEQYF

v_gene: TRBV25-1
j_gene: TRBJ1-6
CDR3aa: CASSDGQARSPLHF

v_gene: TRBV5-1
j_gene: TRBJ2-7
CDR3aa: CASSLAADSPYEQYF

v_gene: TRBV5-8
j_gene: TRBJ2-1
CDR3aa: CASSLGTGGTDEQFF

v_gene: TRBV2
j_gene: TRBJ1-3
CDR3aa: CASVGTTGGTIYF

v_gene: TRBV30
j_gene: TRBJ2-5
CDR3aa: CAWTSGQAYQETQYF

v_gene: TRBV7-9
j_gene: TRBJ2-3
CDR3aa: CASSFSGGTDTQYF

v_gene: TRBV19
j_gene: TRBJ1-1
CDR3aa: CASSIPPLTGLGTEAFF

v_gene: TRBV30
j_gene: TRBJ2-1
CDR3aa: CAWSVRWWASGGSYNEQFF

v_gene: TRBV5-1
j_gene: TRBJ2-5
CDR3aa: CASSLTSPETQYF

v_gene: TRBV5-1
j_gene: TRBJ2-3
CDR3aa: CASRVGGADTQYF

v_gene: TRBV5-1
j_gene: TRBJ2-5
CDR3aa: CASSLPALNQETQYF